This TCR beta chain was recorded in a study of cytomegalovirus exposure and HLA in healthy donors. Whole-study findings and limits: In a later analysis, V- and J-gene trimming of beta chains associated with a DCLRE1C missense variant, replicated independently. Association of approximately 16,000 TCR beta sequences with HLA alleles was found at 0.05 false discovery rate in a later analysis. Earlier findings revealed that most TCR beta V segments proved productive either about 87% or about 30% of the time. It was reported that the classifier diagnosed cytomegalovirus status with high specificity and sensitivity in both the original and validation cohorts.

Details on this clone: No antigen is known for it.

This CDR3 contains 15 residues. V lost 4 bases and J lost 2, with 16 bases in between. Per germline, CDR1 SGHRS and CDR2 YFSETQ. It was with 60 Vbeta and 13 Jbeta primers that the PCR ran. Repertoires were generated with immunoSEQ multiplex PCR, while TCRdb's copy carries only in-frame clones and drops some. This table has 100,000 to 150,000 clones, approximately 80% appearing once. The TCR comes from a woman in her thirties or forties in good health and CMV-seropositive. Material for sequencing was PBMCs. This chain uses TRBV5-1 with TRBJ2-7; D is perhaps TRBD2 (6 bases). The DNA for the CDR3 is TGCGCCAGCAGCCCTCCGGGCGGGAACACCTACGAGCAGTACTTC. Translated, it gives CASSPPGGNTYEQYF.